One and the same sample provided the 20 T cell receptor beta chains below, sequenced in a study of T cell repertoires in cytomegalovirus infection. One entry per CDR3 protein, called by TCRdb with MiXCR from the reads. The table lists 150,000 to 200,000 distinct CDR3 sequences, roughly 9.8% of them singletons. The sequenced sample consisted of PBMCs. These receptors were obtained from a human donor in good health (CMV status not recorded). Some clones in this sample may be carry-over from other donors' samples.

The table lists this clonotype with many counts. The V and J genes are TRBV28 and TRBJ1-5, with D uncertain. The germline gives CDR1 MDHEN, CDR2 SYDVKM. V lost 3 bases, J lost 5 bases, and 11 bases lay in between. The CDR3 spans 14 residues. CDR3 in DNA: TGTGCCAGCAGTTTTCAGCTAGGGTATCAGCCCCAGCATTTT. Translating it yields CASSFQLGYQPQHF. The whole variable domain, remainder taken from reference TRBV28 and TRBJ1-5, is DVKVTQSSRYLVKRTGEKVFLECVQDMDHENMFWYRQDPGLGLRLIYFSYDVKMKEKGDIPEGYSVSREKKERFSLILESASTNQTSMYLCASSFQLGYQPQHFGDGTRLSIL.

This clonotype has a count of ten or more. For the CDR3, the DNA is TGTGCCAGCAGTTACACTAGCGGGGGGTCCACAGATACGCAGTATTTT. Its protein product is CASSYTSGGSTDTQYF. The rearrangement joins TRBV6-5 to TRBJ2-3, with 12 nucleotides matching TRBD2. There are 16 residues in the CDR3. Losses at the gene ends were 2 bases for V and 2 bases for J; bases not matched to a gene: 2. Germline loops: CDR1 MNHEY, CDR2 SVGAGI.

This clonotype was counted many times. The chain has TRBV7-8 and TRBJ1-6, with a possible D match to TRBD1 (5 bases). The CDR3 runs to 16 residues. Germline CDR1 and CDR2: SGHVS and FQNEAQ. V lost 5 bases and J 7 bases, leaving 18 bases between the germline ends. CDR3 nucleotides: TGTGCCAGCAGCGGCAATCAGAGGGCAGGGAATTCACCCCTCCACTTT. Residues: CASSGNQRAGNSPLHF.

This clonotype has at least ten counts. The chain employs TRBV7-2 and TRBJ2-1, with TRBD1 matching over 9 bases. The germline V gene has CDR1 SGHTA and CDR2 FQGNSA. After removal of 6 bases from V and 7 bases from J, the junction contained 7 bases not matched to a gene. The CDR3 spans 14 residues. CDR3 coding DNA: TGTGCCAGCAGGCGGACAGGGGTTGGGAATGAGCAGTTCTTC. Protein product: CASRRTGVGNEQFF.

This clonotype was counted many times. J is TRBJ2-3 and V is TRBV7-2, with TRBD2 as a possible D gene (5 bases). Trimming took 1 base from V and 6 from J, leaving 20 bases between them. The CDR3 is 17 amino acids. Germline CDR1 SGHTA, CDR2 FQGNSA. The chain's CDR3 is CASSLGPGSGVHDTQYF. CDR3 DNA: TGTGCCAGCAGCTTAGGCCCGGGGAGTGGAGTACACGATACGCAGTATTTT.

This clonotype was observed many times. The chain links TRBV7-8 to TRBJ2-1; D may be TRBD2 (6 bases). Trimming left V 3 bases short and J 7 bases short, with 10 bases between. This CDR3 comprises 13 residues. In germline, CDR1 is SGHVS, CDR2 FQNEAQ. The CDR3 coding sequence is TGTGCCAGCAGCTTGTCTAGCGTTAATGAGCAGTTCTTC. This translates into CASSLSSVNEQFF.

The chain couples TRBV6-2 or TRBV6-3 to TRBJ2-1, with TRBD2 matching 9 bases. The trim removed 7 bases at V and 7 bases at J, leaving 5 bases unmatched. Germline V CDR1 and CDR2: MNHEY, SVGEGT. This CDR3 spans 13 amino acids. Here the CDR3 reads CASNSAGGNEQFF. The DNA of the CDR3 is TGTGCCAGCAACAGCGCGGGAGGGAATGAGCAGTTCTTC.

This clonotype was counted many times. The chain has TRBV7-8 and TRBJ1-1, with 9 bases fitting TRBD1. From germline, CDR1 is SGHVS and CDR2 FQNEAQ. This CDR3 is built from 14 residues. The trim removed 4 bases at V and 6 bases at J, leaving 6 bases unmatched. CDR3 DNA sequence: TGTGCCAGCAGCTCCCTACGGACAGGGGCTGAAGCTTTCTTT. Translated, it gives CASSSLRTGAEAFF.

This clonotype was recorded at least ten times. This rearrangement joins TRBV5-6 to TRBJ2-3; no reliable D call. The CDR3 runs to 16 residues. Germline CDR1 is SGHDT and CDR2 is YYEEEE. The ends were cut back, 0 bases at V and 2 bases at J, with 13 bases in the middle. The CDR3 sequence is CASSLDWLGSTDTQYF. The CDR3 region has the DNA TGTGCCAGCAGCTTGGATTGGTTGGGGTCCACAGATACGCAGTATTTT.

This clonotype was recorded a few times. The chain couples TRBV30 to TRBJ1-5; 8 bases are shared with TRBD1. The V gene's germline CDR1 is GTSNPN and CDR2 SVGIG (reference sequence). V gave up 2 bases and J gave up 7 bases; unmatched junction bases: 7. The length of the CDR3 is 14 residues. As DNA, the CDR3 is TGTGCCTGGAGTACTGGACAGGGCGAACAGCCCCAGCATTTT. Translated: CAWSTGQGEQPQHF.

Many counts were recorded for this clonotype. This rearrangement joins TRBV2 to TRBJ2-3; 9 nucleotides align to TRBD2. With V trimmed by 4 bases and J by 2 bases, 4 bases remained unmatched. Germline V gene sequence: CDR1 SNHLY, CDR2 FYNNEI. This CDR3 is built from 15 residues. The DNA for the CDR3 is TGTGCCAGCAGTGGAGGACTAGCGCTCACAGATACGCAGTATTTT. It yields the protein CASSGGLALTDTQYF.

The chain links TRBV20-1 to TRBJ2-7; perhaps TRBD2 as D (5 bases). Trimming took off 3 bases at V and 2 bases at J, with 11 bases between the two ends. Germline V gene data show CDR1 as DFQATT and CDR2 as SNEGSKA (reference sequence). The CDR3 runs to 13 residues. The CDR3 nucleotides read TGCAGTGCTAGGAAGGAGGTTACCTACGAGCAGTACTTC. Encoded protein: CSARKEVTYEQYF.

This clonotype showed up many times. The rearrangement links TRBV7-2 to TRBJ1-6; tentative D call: TRBD1 (5 bases). CDR3 size: 18 residues. The germline V gene encodes CDR1 SGHTA and CDR2 FQGNSA. Trimming took off 3 bases at V and 0 bases at J, with 15 bases between the two ends. Here the CDR3 reads CASSLGPGGSSYNSPLHF. The DNA of the CDR3 is TGTGCCAGCAGCTTGGGGCCTGGGGGAAGCTCCTATAATTCACCCCTCCACTTT.

This clonotype was seen many times. The chain couples TRBV7-9 to TRBJ1-2; D gene uncertain. The CDR3 loop spans 15 amino acids. Germline V lookup: CDR1 SEHNR, CDR2 FQNEAQ (reference sequence). V lost 1 base and J lost 2, with 11 bases in between. CDR3 in DNA: TGTGCCAGCAGCTTAGACTCCCCGGGAAACTATGGCTACACCTTC. Amino acid sequence: CASSLDSPGNYGYTF.

At least ten counts were recorded for this clonotype. Here the CDR3 reads CASSPHGGAGGVQPQHF. CDR3 nucleotide sequence: TGTGCCAGCAGCCCACACGGGGGGGCAGGGGGGGTTCAGCCCCAGCATTTT. The V and J genes are TRBV7-9 and TRBJ1-5, with 7 bases matching TRBD1. The V segment lost 5 bases and the J segment 6 bases; nucleotides outside the gene matches: 16. This CDR3 spans 17 amino acids. CDR1 is SEHNR, CDR2 FQNEAQ, per germline (reference sequence).

Notes on this clonotype: No conserved phenylalanine or tryptophan ends this CDR3, so it is likely a read error. V is TRBV6-6 and J is TRBJ2-2, with 9 bases fitting TRBD1. The CDR3 consists of 16 residues. The germline gives CDR1 MNHNY, CDR2 SVGAGI (reference sequence). V lost 2 bases, J lost 1 base, and 2 bases stayed unmatched. CDR3 sequence: CASSYGGQGNTGELFI. CDR3 sequence (DNA): TGTGCCAGCAGTTACGGGGGACAGGGGAACACCGGGGAGCTGTTTATT.

This clonotype was picked up a small number of times. CDR3 loop: CASSQLGEETQYF. The CDR3 DNA sequence: TGTGCCAGCAGCCAGCTAGGGGAAGAGACCCAGTACTTC. This rearrangement joins TRBV14 to TRBJ2-5; TRBD1 might be the D (5 bases). The CDR3 sequence is 13 residues long. CDR1 SGHDN and CDR2 FVKESK come from the germline V gene. Trimming shortened V by 3 bases and J by 3 bases, and 8 bases separated the two germline ends. Combining the CDR3 with reference TRBV14 and TRBJ2-5 gives the whole variable domain EAGVTQFPSHSVIEKGQTVTLRCDPISGHDNLYWYRRVMGKEIKFLLHFVKESKQDESGMPNNRFLAERTGGTYSTLKVQPAELEDSGVYFCASSQLGEETQYFGPGTRLLVL.

This clonotype was seen ten or more times. The chain is built from TRBV28 and TRBJ1-3; D remains ambiguous. Trimming shortened V by 4 bases and J by 4 bases, and 23 bases separated the two germline ends. CDR3 length: 18 amino acids. Germline CDR1 reads MDHEN; CDR2 reads SYDVKM. CDR3 bases: TGTGCCAGCAGTTCCCCTACTTCCCCTACAAGGGAAGGAAACACCATATATTTT. Translated, it gives CASSSPTSPTREGNTIYF.

This clonotype has ten or more counts. V usage is TRBV7-8 and J usage is TRBJ2-1; TRBD2 agrees at 15 bases. Germline CDR1 SGHVS, CDR2 FQNEAQ. With 4 bases clipped from V and 8 bases from J, the junction kept 3 bases outside the gene matches. CDR3 size: 15 residues. The CDR3 nucleotides are TGTGCCAGCAGCTCCGGACTAGCGGGAGGGTATGAGCAGTTCTTC. This encodes CASSSGLAGGYEQFF.

With regard to this clonotype: Here the CDR3 omits its conserved ending phenylalanine or tryptophan, so a read error is the likely source. The CDR3 DNA reads TGCAGTGCTAGTCCAATTCCTCGTAGAATCTACGAGCAGTACTAC. Its translation is CSASPIPRRIYEQYY. The chain combines TRBV20-1 with TRBJ2-7; D gene ambiguous. V lost 3 bases, J lost 3 bases, and 18 bases lay in between. Germline V gene data show CDR1 as DFQATT and CDR2 as SNEGSKA (reference sequence). This CDR3 has 15 amino acids.